Each of the 14 T cell receptor beta chains below was sequenced from the same sample in a study of blood T cells in healthy people across ages. PCR was performed a second time for roughly 6 to 12 cycles using a sample-barcoded 5' primer and a J-beta primer mix. MiXCR, applied by TCRdb to the 5' RACE reads, yields one record per CDR3 protein. The sample shows about 1.5 million distinct CDR3 sequences, 42% of them seen only once. Sequencing was done on a sample of blood. The receptors shown here come from a young woman in good health.

The rearrangement uses TRBV20-1 and TRBJ2-3; 7 positions match TRBD1. Trimming cost V 6 bases and J 3 bases; bases outside gene matches: 12. Germline CDR1 and CDR2: DFQATT and SNEGSKA (reference sequence). The CDR3 has 15 amino acids. The CDR3 region is CSAKTGTAITDTQYF. The CDR3 nucleotides read TGCAGTGCCAAGACCGGGACAGCGATTACAGATACGCAGTATTTT.

This clonotype was seen more than once but under ten times. The genes are TRBV3-1 and TRBJ2-7, with D perhaps TRBD2 (6 bases). CDR3 length equals 13 residues. The ends were cut back, 1 base at V and 2 bases at J, with 6 bases in the middle. In germline, CDR1 is LGHDT, CDR2 YNNKEL (reference sequence). The CDR3 DNA reads TGTGCCAGCAGCCAAGCGGGAGCCTACGAGCAGTACTTC. The encoded protein is CASSQAGAYEQYF.

Details on this clonotype: Sequence at one end of the junction differs from germline and may be a read error. The V gene is TRBV10-3, the J gene TRBJ2-1, with 13 bases that match TRBD2. This CDR3 has 18 amino acids. Germline CDR1 ENHRY, CDR2 SYGVKD. CDR3 coding DNA: TGTGCCATCAGTGGACTAGCGGGGGGAGGGAGCTCCTACAATGAGAAGTTCTTC. It translates to CAISGLAGGGSSYNEKFF.

This clonotype showed up just a few times. The J gene is TRBJ1-1, the V gene TRBV6-6; the D gene is possibly TRBD1 (5 bases). Trimming pared 5 bases from V and 4 bases from J, leaving 11 bases between. Germline CDR1 and CDR2: MNHNY and SVGAGI (reference sequence). The CDR3 contains 13 residues. The CDR3 is CASSPGRPTEAFF. The CDR3 DNA reads as TGTGCCAGCAGTCCGGGACGGCCCACTGAAGCTTTCTTT.

To note about this clonotype: This may be a read error: a much more frequent sequence differs by one nucleotide. The chain couples TRBV10-3 to TRBJ1-2, with D perhaps matching TRBD1 (5 bases). The germline gives CDR1 ENHRY, CDR2 SYGVKD. Trimming pared 0 bases from V and 8 bases from J, leaving 7 bases between. The CDR3 spans 12 residues. CDR3 amino acids: CAISESRGGYTF. The DNA for the CDR3 is TGTGCCATCAGTGAGTCGAGGGGCGGCTACACCTTC.

This clonotype has only a few counts. The chain couples TRBV29-1 to TRBJ1-2, with D possibly being TRBD1 (5 bases). The V and J ends lost 4 bases and 0 bases respectively, with 12 bases between them. Per germline, CDR1 SQVTM and CDR2 ANQGSEA. CDR3 length: 14 amino acids. The CDR3 DNA follows: TGCAGCGTTGGGGGCGGCAAGGCTAACTATGGCTACACCTTC. Translating gives CSVGGGKANYGYTF.

The chain recombines TRBV6-5 with TRBJ2-1; D ambiguous. Germline V gene sequence: CDR1 MNHEY, CDR2 SVGAGI. Trimming took 7 bases from V and 4 from J, leaving 17 bases between them. The CDR3 is 15 amino acids. In DNA form, the CDR3 reads TGTGCCAGCATGAAGCACTCCCTCAGATACAATGAGCAGTTCTTC. Its protein product is CASMKHSLRYNEQFF.

The chain employs TRBV27 and TRBJ2-1; 9 positions match TRBD2. The end of the DNA aligns better with TRBJ2-7, so the J call may be wrong. Germline CDR1 MNHEY, CDR2 SMNVEV (reference sequence). CDR3 length: 16 residues. As DNA, the CDR3 is TGTGCCAGCAGGATGGCGGGGGGGAGCTCCTACAATGAGCAGTACTTC. This gives the protein CASRMAGGSSYNEQYF.

This chain joins TRBV6-2 or TRBV6-3 and TRBJ2-7; TRBD2 agrees at 9 bases. In germline, CDR1 is MNHEY, CDR2 SVGEGT. J gave up 2 bases and V 6 bases, and 20 bases lay outside the gene matches. The CDR3 has 19 residues. CDR3 sequence reads: CASSVSGRLLRARPYEQYF. In DNA, the CDR3 is TGTGCCAGCAGCGTGAGCGGGAGGTTATTACGTGCGCGCCCCTACGAGCAGTACTTC.

This clonotype was counted once. The rearrangement joins TRBV9 to TRBJ2-4, with 9 nucleotides matching TRBD2. With the DNA end fitting TRBJ2-7 better, the J assignment may be wrong. Germline CDR1 reads SGDLS; CDR2 reads YYNGEE. This CDR3 has 17 residues. The CDR3, as DNA: TGTGCCAGCAGCGTAGGGTCCTTCATAGCGGGAGCGGGCGAGCAGTACTTC. Protein: CASSVGSFIAGAGEQYF.

The chain combines TRBV20-1 with TRBJ1-4; unclear D gene. The germline V and J ends were trimmed by 6 bases and 5 bases, with 16 bases remaining between them. The V gene's germline CDR1 is DFQATT and CDR2 SNEGSKA (reference sequence). The CDR3 totals 14 residues. The CDR3 spells CSAVLRHRNEKLFF. The DNA of the CDR3 is TGCAGTGCGGTGCTCAGACACCGCAATGAAAAACTGTTTTTT.

The chain uses TRBV20-1 and TRBJ1-1, with a possible D match to TRBD1 (5 bases). The CDR3 extends over 13 amino acids. V lost 6 bases and J lost 1, with 12 bases in between. Germline V gene lookup returns CDR1 DFQATT and CDR2 SNEGSKA (reference sequence). CDR3 loop: CSADETANTEAFF. CDR3 sequence (DNA): TGCAGTGCCGACGAGACAGCGAACACTGAAGCTTTCTTT.

This clonotype has only a few counts. This chain joins TRBV10-2 and TRBJ2-3; 7 positions agree with TRBD2. The V gene end was trimmed by 3 bases and the J gene end by 4 bases; junction bases not matched to a gene: 10. Germline CDR1 and CDR2: WSHSY and SAAADI. This CDR3 spans 16 amino acids. The CDR3 region is CASSEPEFAGADTQYF. CDR3 nucleotide sequence: TGCGCCAGCAGTGAACCCGAATTCGCGGGAGCAGATACGCAGTATTTT.

This clonotype was seen once. The chain uses TRBV27 and TRBJ1-1; no firm D call. Germline V CDR1 and CDR2: MNHEY, SMNVEV (reference sequence). Deletions cut 0 bases from V and 2 bases from J, with 7 bases between. This CDR3 comprises 14 residues. Here the CDR3 reads CASSLSYGNTEAFF. The CDR3 DNA reads as TGTGCCAGCAGTTTATCCTATGGTAACACTGAAGCTTTCTTT.